These T cell receptor beta chains were read from a single sample in a study of technical replicates of blood from a handful of donors. TCRdb's copy holds only in-frame clones and misses some; the assay was immunoSEQ multiplex PCR. The data hold some 79,000 clones, with 91% observed a single time. The sequenced material came from T cells isolated from PBMCs. The source of these receptors is a human donor in good health. Some clones in this sample may be carry-over from other donors' samples. Each CDR3 is given with its conserved first and last residue. The D gene is left open where the match is weak. Size values are once, few and many counts, or a class for expanded clones, and some rows have none.

>TRBJ1-2|NA|NA|TRBV21-1
CASSNGTGDGYGYTF
TGTGCCAGCAGCAACGGAACAGGGGACGGCTATGGCTACACCTTC
>TRBJ1-5|NA|NA|TRBV4-1
CASRGEGYSNQPQHF
TGCGCCAGCAGAGGGGAGGGTTATAGCAATCAGCCCCAGCATTTT
>TRBJ2-3|TRBD2|NA|TRBV29-1
CSSKTSGDTDTQYF
TGCAGCTCTAAGACTAGCGGGGACACAGATACGCAGTATTTT
>TRBJ2-5|NA|once|TRBV28
CASSSPLTEYQETQYF
TGTGCCAGCAGTTCCCCCCTTACAGAATACCAAGAGACCCAGTACTTC
>TRBJ2-2|TRBD1|NA|TRBV27
CATPGQGAINTGELFF
TGTGCCACACCGGGACAGGGGGCCATTAACACCGGGGAGCTGTTTTTT
>TRBJ1-4|NA|NA|TRBV5-1
CASSSSTWSNEKLFF
TGCGCCAGCAGCTCCTCGACGTGGAGCAATGAAAAACTGTTTTTT
>TRBJ1-5|NA|NA|TRBV15
CATSRLRSNQPQHF
TGTGCCACCAGCAGGCTGAGGAGCAATCAGCCCCAGCATTTT
>TRBJ1-2|NA|once|TRBV27
CASSRGYGYTF
TGTGCCAGCAGTCGGGGCTATGGCTACACCTTC
>TRBJ2-7|TRBD2|once|TRBV6-5
CASSYSWTSHHEQYF
TGTGCCAGCAGTTACTCTTGGACTAGCCACCACGAGCAGTACTTC
>TRBJ2-1|NA|NA|TRBV9
CASSVGGGAVNEQFF
TGTGCCAGCAGCGTAGGAGGGGGAGCCGTCAATGAGCAGTTCTTC
>TRBJ2-2|TRBD2|NA|TRBV28
CASSRTSAVTGELFF
TGTGCCAGCAGTCGGACTAGCGCAGTCACCGGGGAGCTGTTTTTT
>TRBJ2-7|TRBD1|NA|TRBV6-5
CASSYGQGGFEQYF
TGTGCCAGCAGCTACGGACAGGGAGGCTTCGAGCAGTACTTC
>TRBJ2-3|NA|once|TRBV6-5
CASIGRGGNTQYF
TGTGCCAGCATTGGCAGGGGAGGGAATACGCAGTATTTT
>TRBJ2-3|NA|NA|TRBV10-3
CAISGPTDTQYF
TGTGCCATCAGTGGGCCCACAGATACGCAGTATTTT
>TRBJ1-3|NA|NA|TRBV9
CASSAGSTGNTIYF
TGTGCCAGCAGCGCAGGGTCAACGGGAAACACCATATATTTT
>TRBJ1-4|TRBD1|few|TRBV30
CAWRYRTGVNEKLFF
TGTGCCTGGAGGTATAGGACAGGGGTTAATGAAAAACTGTTTTTT
>TRBJ2-1|NA|few|TRBV30
CAWTAGFDEQFF
TGTGCCTGGACGGCGGGATTTGATGAGCAGTTCTTC
>TRBJ2-7|TRBD1|NA|TRBV19
CASSSRQGHPYEQYF
TGTGCCAGTAGTTCACGACAGGGGCATCCCTACGAGCAGTACTTC
>TRBJ2-1|TRBD1|NA|TRBV27
CASSPSGTGINEQFF
TGTGCCAGCAGTCCCTCCGGGACAGGGATCAATGAGCAGTTCTTC
>TRBJ2-5|TRBD1|many|TRBV2
CASSANRGETQYF
TGTGCCAGCAGTGCTAACAGGGGGGAGACCCAGTACTTC
>TRBJ1-1|NA|NA|TRBV5-6
CASSLLGGNTEAFF
TGTGCCAGCAGCTTGTTAGGGGGTAACACTGAAGCTTTCTTT
>TRBJ1-2|TRBD1|NA|TRBV5-1
CASSPGQGASYGYTF
TGCGCCAGCAGCCCCGGACAGGGGGCTTCCTATGGCTACACCTTC
>TRBJ2-2|TRBD2|NA|TRBV7-6
CASSSLAGGTGELFF
TGTGCCAGCAGCTCTCTAGCGGGAGGGACCGGGGAGCTGTTTTTT
>TRBJ1-5|NA|NA|TRBV27
CASSPQRGGYSNQPQHF
TGTGCCAGCAGTCCCCAGCGGGGCGGTTATAGCAATCAGCCCCAGCATTTT
>TRBJ2-1|NA|NA|TRBV7-9
CASSLGDLTPSYNEQFF
TGTGCCAGCAGCTTAGGCGATCTGACTCCCTCCTACAATGAGCAGTTCTTC
>TRBJ1-3|NA|once|TRBV30
CAWRGGGTGNTIYF
TGTGCCTGGAGGGGTGGGGGGACTGGAAACACCATATATTTT
>TRBJ2-5|TRBD2|NA|TRBV28
CASFSGNQETQYF
TGTGCCAGCTTTAGCGGGAACCAAGAGACCCAGTACTTC
>TRBJ2-5|TRBD2|NA|TRBV5-4
CASSSGLAGVETQYF
TGTGCCAGCAGCTCGGGGCTAGCGGGAGTGGAGACCCAGTACTTC
>TRBJ2-1|NA|NA|TRBV10-3
CAISERDQGWNEQFF
TGTGCCATCAGTGAAAGGGACCAGGGGTGGAATGAGCAGTTCTTC
>TRBJ2-5|TRBD1|NA|TRBV6-1
CASSEHKGQGLETQYF
TGTGCCAGCAGTGAACACAAAGGACAGGGATTAGAGACCCAGTACTTC
>TRBJ1-2|NA|once|TRBV27
CASSFAANYGYTF
TGTGCCAGCAGTTTTGCAGCTAACTATGGCTACACCTTC
>TRBJ1-1|NA|NA|TRBV11-3
CASVAGRMGTEAFF
TGTGCCAGCGTCGCAGGCAGGATGGGCACTGAAGCTTTCTTT
>TRBJ2-3|NA|NA|TRBV27
CASSLPQQGSTDTQYF
TGTGCCAGCAGTTTACCCCAGCAGGGAAGCACAGATACGCAGTATTTT
>TRBJ1-1|TRBD1|NA|TRBV19
CASSSDRGLAFF
TGTGCCAGTAGTTCGGACAGGGGGCTAGCTTTCTTT
>TRBJ2-7|TRBD2|NA|TRBV30
CAWTGGYEQYF
TGTGCCTGGACGGGGGGTTACGAGCAGTACTTC
>TRBJ1-1|NA|NA|TRBV4-3
CASSQDTGFVAEAFF
TGCGCCAGCAGCCAAGATACAGGGTTCGTGGCTGAAGCTTTCTTT
>TRBJ2-3|NA|NA|TRBV28
CASSFSSTDTQYF
TGTGCCAGCAGTTTCTCTAGCACAGATACGCAGTATTTT
>TRBJ2-5|NA|NA|TRBV5-3
CARSVLIDRHGETQYF
TGTGCCAGAAGCGTCCTGATTGACAGACACGGAGAGACCCAGTACTTC
>TRBJ1-2|NA|once|TRBV5-6
CASSPGTMGYTF
TGTGCCAGCAGCCCCGGGACAATGGGCTACACCTTC
>TRBJ2-7|TRBD1|NA|TRBV27
CASSIGTGDEQYF
TGTGCCAGTTCAATCGGGACAGGGGACGAGCAGTACTTC
>TRBJ2-7|NA|NA|TRBV7-9
CASSLPRGFAYEQYF
TGTGCCAGCAGCTTACCTCGGGGGTTTGCCTACGAGCAGTACTTC
>TRBJ1-2|NA|NA|TRBV6-5
CASSYRQGNLRGYTF
TGTGCCAGCAGTTACAGGCAGGGGAACTTGAGAGGCTACACCTTC
>TRBJ1-3|TRBD1|once|TRBV6-6
CASSYSNHGRGDTIYF
TGTGCCAGCAGTTACTCGAATCATGGCAGGGGGGACACCATATATTTT